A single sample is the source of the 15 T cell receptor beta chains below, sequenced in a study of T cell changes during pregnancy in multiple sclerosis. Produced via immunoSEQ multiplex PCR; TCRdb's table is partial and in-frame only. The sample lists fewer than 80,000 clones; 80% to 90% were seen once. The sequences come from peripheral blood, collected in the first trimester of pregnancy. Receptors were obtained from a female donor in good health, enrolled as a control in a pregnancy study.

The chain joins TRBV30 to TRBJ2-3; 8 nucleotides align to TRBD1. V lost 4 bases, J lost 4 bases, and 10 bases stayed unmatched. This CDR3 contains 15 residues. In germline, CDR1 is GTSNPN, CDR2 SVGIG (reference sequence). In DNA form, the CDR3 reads TGTGCCTGGAAGAGGGCAGGGGGCGAATCAGATACGCAGTATTTT. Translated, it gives CAWKRAGGESDTQYF. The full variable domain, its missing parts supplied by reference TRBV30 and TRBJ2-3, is SQTIHQWPATLVQPVGSPLSLECTVEGTSNPNLYWYRQAAGRGLQLLFYSVGIGQISSEVPQNLSASRPQDRQFILSSKKLLLSDSGFYLCAWKRAGGESDTQYFGPGTRLTVL.

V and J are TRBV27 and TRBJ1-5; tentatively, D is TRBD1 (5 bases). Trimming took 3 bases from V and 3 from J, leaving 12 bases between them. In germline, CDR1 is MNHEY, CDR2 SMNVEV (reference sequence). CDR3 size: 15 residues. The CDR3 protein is CASSFQGRPNQPQHF. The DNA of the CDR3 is TGTGCCAGCAGTTTCCAGGGTAGGCCCAATCAGCCCCAGCATTTT.

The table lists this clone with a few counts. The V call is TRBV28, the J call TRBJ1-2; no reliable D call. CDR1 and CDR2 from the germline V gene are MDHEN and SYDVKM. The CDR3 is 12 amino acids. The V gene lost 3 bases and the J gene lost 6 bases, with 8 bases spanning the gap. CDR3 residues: CASSFISHGYTF. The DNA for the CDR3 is TGTGCCAGCAGTTTTATTAGTCATGGCTACACCTTC.

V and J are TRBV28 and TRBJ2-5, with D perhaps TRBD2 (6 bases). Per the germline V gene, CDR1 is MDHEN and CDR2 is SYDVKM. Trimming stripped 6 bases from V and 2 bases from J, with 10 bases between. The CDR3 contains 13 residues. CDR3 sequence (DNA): TGTGCCAGCAGACGGGGGATTCAAGAGACCCAGTACTTC. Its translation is CASRRGIQETQYF. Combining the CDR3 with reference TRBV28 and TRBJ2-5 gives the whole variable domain DVKVTQSSRYLVKRTGEKVFLECVQDMDHENMFWYRQDPGLGLRLIYFSYDVKMKEKGDIPEGYSVSREKKERFSLILESASTNQTSMYLCASRRGIQETQYFGPGTRLLVL.

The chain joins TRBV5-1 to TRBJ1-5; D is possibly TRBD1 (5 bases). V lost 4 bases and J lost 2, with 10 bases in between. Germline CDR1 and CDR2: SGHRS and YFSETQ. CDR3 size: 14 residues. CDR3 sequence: CASSAGGGNQPQHF. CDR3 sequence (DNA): TGCGCCAGCAGCGCCGGGGGGGGCAATCAGCCCCAGCATTTT. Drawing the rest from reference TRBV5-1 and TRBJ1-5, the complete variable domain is KAGVTQTPRYLIKTRGQQVTLSCSPISGHRSVSWYQQTPGQGLQFLFEYFSETQRNKGNFPGRFSGRQFSNSRSEMNVSTLELGDSALYLCASSAGGGNQPQHFGDGTRLSIL.

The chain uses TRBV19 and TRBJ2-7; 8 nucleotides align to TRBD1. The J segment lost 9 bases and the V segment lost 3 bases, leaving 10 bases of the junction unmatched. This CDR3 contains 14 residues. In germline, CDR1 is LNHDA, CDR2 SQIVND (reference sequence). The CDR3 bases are TGTGCCAGTAGTATGGGACAGGAGGGATATGTGCAGTACTTC. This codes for CASSMGQEGYVQYF. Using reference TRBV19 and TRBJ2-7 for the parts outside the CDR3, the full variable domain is DGGITQSPKYLFRKEGQNVTLSCEQNLNHDAMYWYRQDPGQGLRLIYYSQIVNDFQKGDIAEGYSVSREKKESFPLTVTSAQKNPTAFYLCASSMGQEGYVQYFGPGTRLTVT.

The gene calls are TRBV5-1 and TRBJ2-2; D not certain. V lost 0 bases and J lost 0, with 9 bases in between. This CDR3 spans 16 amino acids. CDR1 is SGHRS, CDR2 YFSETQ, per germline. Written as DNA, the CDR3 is TGCGCCAGCAGCTTGGCAGGCAGGCCGAACACCGGGGAGCTGTTTTTT. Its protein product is CASSLAGRPNTGELFF.

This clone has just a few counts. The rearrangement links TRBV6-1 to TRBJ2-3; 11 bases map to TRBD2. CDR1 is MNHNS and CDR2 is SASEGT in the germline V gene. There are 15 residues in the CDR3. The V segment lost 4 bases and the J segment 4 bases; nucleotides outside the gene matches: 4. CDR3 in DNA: TGTGCCAGCAGTGCCACTAGCGGGGGTGCAGATACGCAGTATTTT. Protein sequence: CASSATSGGADTQYF.

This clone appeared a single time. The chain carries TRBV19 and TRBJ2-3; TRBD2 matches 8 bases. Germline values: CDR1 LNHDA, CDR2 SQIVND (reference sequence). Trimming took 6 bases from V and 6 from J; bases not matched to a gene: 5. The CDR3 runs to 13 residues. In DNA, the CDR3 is TGTGCCAGTAGCCCCTCGGGAGGGGATACGCAGTATTTT. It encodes CASSPSGGDTQYF.

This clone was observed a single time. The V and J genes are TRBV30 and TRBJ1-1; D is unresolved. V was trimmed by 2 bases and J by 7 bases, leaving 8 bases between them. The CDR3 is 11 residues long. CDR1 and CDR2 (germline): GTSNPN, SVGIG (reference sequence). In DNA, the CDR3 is TGTGCCTGGAGTCCCCCTAATGAAGCTTTCTTT. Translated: CAWSPPNEAFF.

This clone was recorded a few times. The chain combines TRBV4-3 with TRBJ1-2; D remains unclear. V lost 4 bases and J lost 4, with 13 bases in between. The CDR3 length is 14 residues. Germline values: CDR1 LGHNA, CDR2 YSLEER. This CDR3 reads CASSPARGSYGYTF. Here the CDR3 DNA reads TGCGCCAGCAGCCCCGCTCGGGGTAGCTATGGCTACACCTTC.

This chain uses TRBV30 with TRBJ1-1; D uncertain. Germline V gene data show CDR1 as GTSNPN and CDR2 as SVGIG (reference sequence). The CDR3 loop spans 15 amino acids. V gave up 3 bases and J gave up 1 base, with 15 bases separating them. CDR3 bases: TGTGCCTGGAGGTCCCATGAGAGGAGGAACACTGAAGCTTTCTTT. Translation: CAWRSHERRNTEAFF.

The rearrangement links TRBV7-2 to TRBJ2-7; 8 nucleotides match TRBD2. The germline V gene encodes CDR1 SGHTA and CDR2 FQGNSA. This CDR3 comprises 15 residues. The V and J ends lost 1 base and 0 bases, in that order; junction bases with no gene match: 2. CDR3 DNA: TGTGCCAGCAGCTTAGTCGGGACTAGCTCCTACGAGCAGTACTTC. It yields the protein CASSLVGTSSYEQYF. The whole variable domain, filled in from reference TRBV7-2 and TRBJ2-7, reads GAGVSQSPSNKVTEKGKDVELRCDPISGHTALYWYRQSLGQGLEFLIYFQGNSAPDKSGLPSDRFSAERTGGSVSTLTIQRTQQEDSAVYLCASSLVGTSSYEQYFGPGTRLTVT.

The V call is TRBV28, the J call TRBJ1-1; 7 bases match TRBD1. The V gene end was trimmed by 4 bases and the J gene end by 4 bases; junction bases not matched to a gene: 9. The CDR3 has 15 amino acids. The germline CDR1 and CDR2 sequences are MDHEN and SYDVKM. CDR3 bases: TGTGCCAGCAGTTCCCCACAGGGGAGGCTCACTGAAGCTTTCTTT. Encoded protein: CASSSPQGRLTEAFF.

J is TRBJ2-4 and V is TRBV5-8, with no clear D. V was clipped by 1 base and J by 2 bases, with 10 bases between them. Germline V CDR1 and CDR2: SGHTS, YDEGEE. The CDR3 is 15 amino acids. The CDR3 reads CASSLPRRPKNIQYF. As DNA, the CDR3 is TGTGCCAGCAGCTTGCCGAGGCGGCCCAAAAACATTCAGTACTTC.